The clone carrying this T cell receptor (beta chain) occurred many times. Its antigen is unidentified. RNA transcripts gave rise to amplified TCR beta CDR3 regions. HTBI primers were used for first-round RT-PCR of the TCR CDR3. TCRdb analysed the multiplex PCR reads with MiXCR anew, one entry per CDR3 protein. The table has about 640,000 distinct CDR3 sequences, roughly 20% seen once; the top ten hold around a third. This sample was included in a study of T cells in Graves' hyperthyroidism and ophthalmopathy. General study findings and limits: Separation of ophthalmopathy from stable hyperthyroidism was achieved by a 13 V-J model. Blood also carried most thyroid clonotypes expanded above 0.001.

The study included ophthalmopathy patients with Clinical Activity Score at least 3, NOSPECS grade at least 4 and duration under 3 months. V lost 4 bases to trimming and J lost 4 bases; unmatched junction nucleotides: 9. This CDR3 is 16 amino acids long. CDR1 and CDR2 (germline): SGHRS, YFSETQ. Sample: blood. This receptor was obtained from a man aged 25-45 years with Graves' ophthalmopathy. The J gene is TRBJ2-1, the V gene TRBV5-1; 9 bases are shared with TRBD1. This CDR3 reads CASSLRTGAIYNEQFF. CDR3 nucleotide sequence: TGCGCCAGCAGCCTCCGGACAGGGGCAATATACAATGAGCAGTTCTTC. Variable domain in full (rest from reference TRBV5-1 and TRBJ2-1): KAGVTQTPRYLIKTRGQQVTLSCSPISGHRSVSWYQQTPGQGLQFLFEYFSETQRNKGNFPGRFSGRQFSNSRSEMNVSTLELGDSALYLCASSLRTGAIYNEQFFGPGTRLTVL.